The 2 T cell receptor beta chains below come from one sample, sequenced in a study of OX40 agonist ivuxolimab in advanced cancers. Produced via immunoSEQ multiplex PCR; TCRdb's table is partial and in-frame only. The data show about 95,000 clones, with over 75% seen just once and about 4.1% held by the top ten. The specimen comprised CD4+ or CD8+ T cells sorted from blood, sampled in a trial of the OX40 agonist ivuxolimab. The receptor set was obtained from an adult with an advanced solid tumor such as melanoma, head and neck, liver or kidney cancer.

The chain links TRBV9 to TRBJ1-2; weak D call: TRBD1 (5 bases). There are 15 residues in the CDR3. The germline gives CDR1 SGDLS, CDR2 YYNGEE. V was trimmed by 5 bases and J by 2 bases, leaving 16 bases between them. CDR3 coding DNA: TGTGCCAGCAGTCCAACCGGGACTGTCAACTATGGCTACACCTTC. Amino acid sequence: CASSPTGTVNYGYTF.

This clone was observed a handful of times. The chain uses TRBV4-2 and TRBJ2-6; the D is unclear. This CDR3 contains 15 residues. CDR1 LGHNA and CDR2 YNFKEQ come from the germline V gene. Deletions cut 4 bases from V and 0 bases from J, with 7 bases between. Here the CDR3 DNA reads TGTGCCAGCAGCCCCCCTAGCTCTGGGGCCAACGTCCTGACTTTC. Protein product: CASSPPSSGANVLTF.